The 4 T cell receptor beta chains below come from one sample, sequenced in a study of technical replicates of blood from several donors. Sequencing used immunoSEQ multiplex PCR; TCRdb keeps in-frame clones, though not all of them. The sample lists about 100,000 clones; 95% were seen once. The sample comprised T cells isolated from PBMCs. Source of these receptors: a human donor in good health.

This chain connects TRBV29-1 to TRBJ2-7, with D possibly matching TRBD2 (6 bases). The CDR3 is made up of 16 amino acids. Germline V gene data show CDR1 as SQVTM and CDR2 as ANQGSEA. V shed 5 bases and J shed 0 bases, with 20 bases lying between them. CDR3 DNA sequence: TGCAGCGTTCAACAAAGCGGGTTGCGGGGCTCCTACGAGCAGTACTTC. It is translated as CSVQQSGLRGSYEQYF.

V usage is TRBV5-5 and J usage is TRBJ2-1; 7 nucleotides align to TRBD2. V dropped 1 base and J dropped 1; count of bases not matched to a gene: 2. The CDR3 has 15 amino acids. The germline CDR1 and CDR2 sequences are SGHKS and YYEKEE (reference sequence). CDR3 in DNA: TGTGCCAGCAGCTTGCTGGGGGGGTCCTACAATGAGCAGTTCTTC. Translation: CASSLLGGSYNEQFF.

The V gene is TRBV29-1, the J gene TRBJ2-7; 8 bases match TRBD1. There are 13 residues in the CDR3. V was pared by 5 bases and J by 3 bases, with 6 bases of the junction left unmatched. CDR1 SQVTM and CDR2 ANQGSEA come from the germline V gene. CDR3 region: CSVPGQADYEQYF. The CDR3 DNA sequence: TGCAGCGTTCCGGGACAGGCAGACTACGAGCAGTACTTC.

This sequence joins TRBV7-9 and TRBJ2-6; 8 nucleotides align to TRBD2. Germline V gene data show CDR1 as SEHNR and CDR2 as FQNEAQ (reference sequence). This CDR3 comprises 18 residues. V gave up 2 bases and J gave up 2 bases; unmatched junction bases: 8. For the CDR3, the DNA is TGTGCCAGCAGCTTAAGACGCGGGGGGATCACTGGGGCCAACGTCCTGACTTTC. Residues: CASSLRRGGITGANVLTF.